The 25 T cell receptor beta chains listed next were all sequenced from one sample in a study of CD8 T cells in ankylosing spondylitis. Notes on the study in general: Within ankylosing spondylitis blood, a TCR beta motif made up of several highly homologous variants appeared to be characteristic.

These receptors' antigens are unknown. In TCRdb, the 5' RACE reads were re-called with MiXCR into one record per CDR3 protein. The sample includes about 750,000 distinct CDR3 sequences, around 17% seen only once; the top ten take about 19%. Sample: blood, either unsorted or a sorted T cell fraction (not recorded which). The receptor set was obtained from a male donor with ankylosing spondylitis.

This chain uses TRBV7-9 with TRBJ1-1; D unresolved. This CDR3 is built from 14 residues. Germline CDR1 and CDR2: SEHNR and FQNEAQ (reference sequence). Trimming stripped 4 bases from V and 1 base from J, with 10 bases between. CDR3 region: CASSSPWGNTEAFF. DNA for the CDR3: TGTGCCAGCAGCTCCCCCTGGGGGAACACTGAAGCTTTCTTT.

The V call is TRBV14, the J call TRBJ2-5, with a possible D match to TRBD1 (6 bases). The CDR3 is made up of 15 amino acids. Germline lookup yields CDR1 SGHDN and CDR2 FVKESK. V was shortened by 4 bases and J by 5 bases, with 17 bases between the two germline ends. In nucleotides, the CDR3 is TGTGCCAGCAGCCCAGGGCTAACAGGGATGGAGACCCAGTACTTC. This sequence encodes CASSPGLTGMETQYF.

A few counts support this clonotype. The CDR3 reads CSASDRAPYEQYF. As DNA, the CDR3 is TGCAGTGCGTCGGACAGGGCCCCCTACGAGCAGTACTTC. This sequence joins TRBV20-1 and TRBJ2-7, with TRBD1 matching over 8 bases. The CDR3 has 13 amino acids. The junction had 6 bases not matched to a gene; V was cut back by 6 bases and J by 2 bases. Per the germline V gene, CDR1 is DFQATT and CDR2 is SNEGSKA (reference sequence).

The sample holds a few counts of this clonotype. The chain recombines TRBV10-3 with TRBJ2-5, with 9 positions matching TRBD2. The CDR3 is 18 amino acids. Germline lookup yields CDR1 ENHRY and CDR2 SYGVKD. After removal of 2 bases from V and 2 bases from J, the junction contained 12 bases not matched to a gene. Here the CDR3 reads CAISEGSSLAGSQETQYF. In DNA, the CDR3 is TGTGCCATCAGTGAGGGGAGCTCACTAGCGGGTTCTCAAGAGACCCAGTACTTC.

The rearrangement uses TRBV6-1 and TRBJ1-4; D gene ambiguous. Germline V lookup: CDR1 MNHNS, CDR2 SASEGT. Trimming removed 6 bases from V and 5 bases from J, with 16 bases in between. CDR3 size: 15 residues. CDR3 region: CASSLVGRPNEKLFF. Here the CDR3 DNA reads TGTGCCAGCAGCCTCGTGGGCAGGCCGAATGAAAAACTGTTTTTT.

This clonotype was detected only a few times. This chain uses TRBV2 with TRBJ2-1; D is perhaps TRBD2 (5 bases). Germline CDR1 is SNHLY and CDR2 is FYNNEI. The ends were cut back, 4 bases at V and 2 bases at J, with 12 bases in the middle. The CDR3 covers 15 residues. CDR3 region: CASSGAGGAYNEQFF. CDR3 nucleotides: TGTGCCAGCAGTGGGGCGGGCGGCGCCTACAATGAGCAGTTCTTC.

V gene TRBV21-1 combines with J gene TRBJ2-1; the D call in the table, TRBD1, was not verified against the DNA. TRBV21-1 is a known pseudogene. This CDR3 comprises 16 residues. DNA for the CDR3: TGTGCCAGCAGCAAAGAACGGACAGGGTCCTACAATGAGCAGTTCTTC. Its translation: CASSKERTGSYNEQFF.

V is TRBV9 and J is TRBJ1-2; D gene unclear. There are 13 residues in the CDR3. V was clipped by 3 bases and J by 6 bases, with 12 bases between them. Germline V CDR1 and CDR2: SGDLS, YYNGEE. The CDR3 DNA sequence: TGTGCCAGCAGCGGGCAGGTTTTGCATGGCTACACCTTC. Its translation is CASSGQVLHGYTF. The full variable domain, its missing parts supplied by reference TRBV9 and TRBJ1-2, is DSGVTQTPKHLITATGQRVTLRCSPRSGDLSVYWYQQSLDQGLQFLIQYYNGEERAKGNILERFSAQQFPDLHSELNLSSLELGDSALYFCASSGQVLHGYTFGSGTRLTVV.

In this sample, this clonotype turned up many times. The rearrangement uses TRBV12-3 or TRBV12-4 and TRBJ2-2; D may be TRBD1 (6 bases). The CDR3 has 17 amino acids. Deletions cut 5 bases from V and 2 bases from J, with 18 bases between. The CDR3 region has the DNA TGTGCCAGCAGTCCTGATATAAGGACAGCAAACACCGGGGAGCTGTTTTTT. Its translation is CASSPDIRTANTGELFF.

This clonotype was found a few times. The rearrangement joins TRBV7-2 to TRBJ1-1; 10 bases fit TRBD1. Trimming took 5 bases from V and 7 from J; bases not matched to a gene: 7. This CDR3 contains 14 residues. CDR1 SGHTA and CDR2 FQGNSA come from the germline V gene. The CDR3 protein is CASSRPGTGVEAFF. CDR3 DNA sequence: TGTGCCAGCAGCCGTCCCGGGACAGGGGTTGAAGCTTTCTTT.

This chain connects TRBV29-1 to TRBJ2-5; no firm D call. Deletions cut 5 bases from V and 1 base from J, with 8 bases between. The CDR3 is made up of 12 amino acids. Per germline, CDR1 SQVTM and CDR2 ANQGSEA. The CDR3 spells CSVIGVQETQYF. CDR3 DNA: TGCAGCGTTATTGGGGTCCAAGAGACCCAGTACTTC.

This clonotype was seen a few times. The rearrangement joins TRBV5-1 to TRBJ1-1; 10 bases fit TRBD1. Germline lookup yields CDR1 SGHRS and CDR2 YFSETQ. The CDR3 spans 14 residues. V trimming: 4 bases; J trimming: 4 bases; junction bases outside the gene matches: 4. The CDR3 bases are TGCGCCAGCAGCGGCGACAGGGGGCCCACTGAAGCTTTCTTT. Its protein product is CASSGDRGPTEAFF.

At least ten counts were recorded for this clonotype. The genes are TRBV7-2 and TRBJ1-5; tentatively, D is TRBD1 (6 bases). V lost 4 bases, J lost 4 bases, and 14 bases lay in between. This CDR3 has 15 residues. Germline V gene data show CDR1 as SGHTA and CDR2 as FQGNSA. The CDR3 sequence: CASSSSGASNQPQHF. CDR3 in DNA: TGTGCCAGCAGCTCCTCAGGGGCGAGTAATCAGCCCCAGCATTTT.

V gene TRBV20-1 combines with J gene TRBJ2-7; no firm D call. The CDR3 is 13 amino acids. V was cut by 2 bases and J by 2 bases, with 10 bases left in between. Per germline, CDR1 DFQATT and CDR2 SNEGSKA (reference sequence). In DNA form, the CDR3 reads TGCAGTGCTAGACGACGTTATACCTACGAGCAGTACTTC. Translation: CSARRRYTYEQYF.

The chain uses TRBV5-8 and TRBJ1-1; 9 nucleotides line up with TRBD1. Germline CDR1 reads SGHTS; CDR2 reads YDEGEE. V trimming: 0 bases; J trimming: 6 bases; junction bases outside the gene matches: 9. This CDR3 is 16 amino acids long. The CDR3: CASSLGDREKQSEAFF. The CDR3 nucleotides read TGTGCCAGCAGCTTGGGGGACAGGGAAAAACAGTCTGAAGCTTTCTTT.

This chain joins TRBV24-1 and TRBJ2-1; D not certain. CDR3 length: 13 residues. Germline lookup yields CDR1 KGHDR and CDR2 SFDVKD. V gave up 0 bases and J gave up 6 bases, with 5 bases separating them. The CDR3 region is CATSDLGFNEQFF. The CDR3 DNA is TGTGCCACCAGTGATTTGGGGTTCAATGAGCAGTTCTTC.

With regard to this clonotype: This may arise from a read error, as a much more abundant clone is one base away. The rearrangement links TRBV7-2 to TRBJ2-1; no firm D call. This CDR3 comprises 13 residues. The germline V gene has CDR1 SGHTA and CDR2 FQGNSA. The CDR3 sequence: CASNLVSRDEQFF. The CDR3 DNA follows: TGTGCCAGCAACTTAGTCAGCCGCGATGAGCAGTTCTTC.

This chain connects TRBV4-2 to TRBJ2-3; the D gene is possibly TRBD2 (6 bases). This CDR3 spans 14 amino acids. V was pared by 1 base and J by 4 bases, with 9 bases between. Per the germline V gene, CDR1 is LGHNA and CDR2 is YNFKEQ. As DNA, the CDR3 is TGTGCCAGCAGCCAAGCGGGAGCACCAGATACGCAGTATTTT. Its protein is CASSQAGAPDTQYF.

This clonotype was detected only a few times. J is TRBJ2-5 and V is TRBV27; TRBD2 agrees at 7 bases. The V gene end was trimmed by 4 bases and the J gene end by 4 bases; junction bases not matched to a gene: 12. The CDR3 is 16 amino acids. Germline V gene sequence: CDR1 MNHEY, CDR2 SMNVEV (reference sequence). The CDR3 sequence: CASSWTSPGLGETQYF. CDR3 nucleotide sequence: TGTGCCAGCAGTTGGACTAGTCCAGGGCTTGGAGAGACCCAGTACTTC.

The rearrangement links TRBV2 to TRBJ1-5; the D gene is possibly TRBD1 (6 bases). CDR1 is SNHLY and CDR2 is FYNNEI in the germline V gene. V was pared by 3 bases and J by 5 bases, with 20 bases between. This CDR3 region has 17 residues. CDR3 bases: TGTGCCAGCAGTGATCATCAGGCGGGGACACTCGATCAGCCCCAGCATTTT. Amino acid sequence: CASSDHQAGTLDQPQHF.

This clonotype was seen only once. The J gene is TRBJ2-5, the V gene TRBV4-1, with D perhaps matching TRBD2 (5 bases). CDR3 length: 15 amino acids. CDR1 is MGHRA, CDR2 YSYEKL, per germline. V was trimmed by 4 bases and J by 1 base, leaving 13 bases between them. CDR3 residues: CASSRTWTPQETQYF. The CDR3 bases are TGCGCCAGCAGCCGGACGTGGACTCCCCAAGAGACCCAGTACTTC.

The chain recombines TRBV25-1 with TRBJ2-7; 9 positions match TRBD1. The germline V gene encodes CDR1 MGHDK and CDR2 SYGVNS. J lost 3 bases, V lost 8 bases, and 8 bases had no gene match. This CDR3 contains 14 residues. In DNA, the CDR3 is TGTGCCAGCGGACGACAGGGGGGTGGCTACGAGCAGTACTTC. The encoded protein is CASGRQGGGYEQYF.

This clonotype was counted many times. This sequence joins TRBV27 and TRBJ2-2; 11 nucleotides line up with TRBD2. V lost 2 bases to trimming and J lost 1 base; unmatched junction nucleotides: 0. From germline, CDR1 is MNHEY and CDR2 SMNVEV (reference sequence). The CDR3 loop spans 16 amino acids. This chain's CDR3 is CASSLGTSGNTGELFF. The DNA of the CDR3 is TGTGCCAGCAGTTTAGGGACTAGCGGGAACACCGGGGAGCTGTTTTTT.

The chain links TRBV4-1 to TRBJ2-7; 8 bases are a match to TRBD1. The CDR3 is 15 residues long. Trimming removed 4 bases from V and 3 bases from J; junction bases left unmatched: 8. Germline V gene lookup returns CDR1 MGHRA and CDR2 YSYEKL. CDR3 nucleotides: TGCGCCAGCAGCCCTGAGACAGGGGAGCGCTACGAGCAGTACTTC. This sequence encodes CASSPETGERYEQYF.

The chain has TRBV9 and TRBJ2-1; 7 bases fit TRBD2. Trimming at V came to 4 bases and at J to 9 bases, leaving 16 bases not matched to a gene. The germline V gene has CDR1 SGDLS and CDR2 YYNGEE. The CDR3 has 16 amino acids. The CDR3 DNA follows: TGTGCCAGCAGCTTCAATCAGCGGGGCCCCGGAGTTGAGCAGTTCTTC. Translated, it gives CASSFNQRGPGVEQFF.